The rows below give T cell receptor beta chains drawn from one sample of a study of persistence of HIV-infected CD4 T cells. Their target antigens are unknown. Clones were read by immunoSEQ multiplex PCR, and TCRdb kept only the in-frame ones, dropping some. Among about 36,000 clones listed, 85% were seen once. Sequencing used cultured CD4+ T cells from PBMCs, obtained from a patient who received antiretroviral therapy. Receptors originate from an adult with HIV. The donor label of this sample is uncertain. CDR3s include the opening cysteine and the closing phenylalanine or tryptophan.

CDR3 protein: CASSFGSTNEKLFF
J gene: TRBJ1-4
V gene: TRBV5-1

CDR3 protein: CASSQRGGYNEQFF
J gene: TRBJ2-1
V gene: TRBV4-2

CDR3 protein: CASSETPGRQGTNQPQHF
J gene: TRBJ1-5
V gene: TRBV6-1

CDR3 protein: CASSFWTSATGELFF
J gene: TRBJ2-2
V gene: TRBV5-8

CDR3 protein: CASSLRSGTADTQYF
J gene: TRBJ2-3
V gene: TRBV7-6

CDR3 protein: CASSQDRSYNEKLFF
J gene: TRBJ1-4
V gene: TRBV4-1

CDR3 protein: CASSSGNPGTYEQYF
J gene: TRBJ2-7
V gene: TRBV7-9

CDR3 protein: CASTRGNRPSTDTQYF
J gene: TRBJ2-3
V gene: TRBV27

CDR3 protein: CASSLPGVYGYTF
J gene: TRBJ1-2
V gene: TRBV3-1/TRBV3-2

CDR3 protein: CASSLADSAGSPLHF
J gene: TRBJ1-6
V gene: TRBV5-1

CDR3 protein: CASSLERARETQYF
J gene: TRBJ2-5
V gene: TRBV7-6

CDR3 protein: CASSGGEGNYNEQFF
J gene: TRBJ2-1
V gene: TRBV7-2

CDR3 protein: CAIRASGGDDEQFF
J gene: TRBJ2-1
V gene: TRBV10-3

CDR3 protein: CASSWAGQNQPQHF
J gene: TRBJ1-5
V gene: TRBV27

CDR3 protein: CASSPGGGLNEQFF
J gene: TRBJ2-1
V gene: TRBV28

CDR3 protein: CASSISPGQGFHSYEQYF
J gene: TRBJ2-7
V gene: TRBV7-9

CDR3 protein: CASSYPDRGRAAFF
J gene: TRBJ1-1
V gene: TRBV28

CDR3 protein: CASSLDTNQPQHF
J gene: TRBJ1-5
V gene: TRBV18

CDR3 protein: CASSKDRVVEKLFF
J gene: TRBJ1-4
V gene: TRBV2

CDR3 protein: CASSFRTGKTEAFF
J gene: TRBJ1-1
V gene: TRBV5-1

CDR3 protein: CAWNSGGGTGELFF
J gene: TRBJ2-2
V gene: TRBV30

CDR3 protein: CASKGKGQANEKLFF
J gene: TRBJ1-4
V gene: TRBV19

CDR3 protein: CATSRGVANYGYTF
J gene: TRBJ1-2
V gene: TRBV24-1

CDR3 protein: CASSEQLDLRGRYEQYF
J gene: TRBJ2-7
V gene: TRBV6-1

CDR3 protein: CASSPTGRDSPLHF
J gene: TRBJ1-6
V gene: TRBV18

CDR3 protein: CASSGGTTNTGELFF
J gene: TRBJ2-2
V gene: TRBV9

CDR3 protein: CASSQVGTSGVFKNIQYF
J gene: TRBJ2-4
V gene: TRBV14

CDR3 protein: CASSVSLAGAFF
J gene: TRBJ1-1
V gene: TRBV2

CDR3 protein: CASSLEVGRENTEAFF
J gene: TRBJ1-1
V gene: TRBV5-1

CDR3 protein: CASSQDPHGSNQPQHF
J gene: TRBJ1-5
V gene: TRBV4-1

CDR3 protein: CASSETNSGANVLTF
J gene: TRBJ2-6
V gene: TRBV2

CDR3 protein: CASSLKTGEGNTIYF
J gene: TRBJ1-3
V gene: TRBV5-1

CDR3 protein: CSVAGRLALGELFF
J gene: TRBJ2-2
V gene: TRBV29-1

CDR3 protein: CASSLASGYTF
J gene: TRBJ1-2
V gene: TRBV7-9

CDR3 protein: CASSFRDWDLYEQYF
J gene: TRBJ2-7
V gene: TRBV28

CDR3 protein: CASTPGGDGSPLHF
J gene: TRBJ1-6
V gene: TRBV6-5

CDR3 protein: CAHGQSYTEAFF
J gene: TRBJ1-1
V gene: TRBV6-5

CDR3 protein: CASRGDRGWNSPLHF
J gene: TRBJ1-6
V gene: TRBV2

CDR3 protein: CASSLAGSGGSYEQYF
J gene: TRBJ2-7
V gene: TRBV7-2

CDR3 protein: CASSLGRFYEQYF
J gene: TRBJ2-7
V gene: TRBV7-2

CDR3 protein: CASRSVGPNEKLFF
J gene: TRBJ1-4
V gene: TRBV6-6

CDR3 protein: CASSEGGRGNKNIQYF
J gene: TRBJ2-4
V gene: TRBV25-1

CDR3 protein: CASSEALLLAGADTQYF
J gene: TRBJ2-3
V gene: TRBV6-1

CDR3 protein: CASSPLGTGAYEQYF
J gene: TRBJ2-7
V gene: TRBV18

CDR3 protein: CASSLWQGIGYNEQFF
J gene: TRBJ2-1
V gene: TRBV28

CDR3 protein: CASSPHRVPEAFF
J gene: TRBJ1-1
V gene: TRBV27

CDR3 protein: CASSTGGLNYGYTF
J gene: TRBJ1-2
V gene: TRBV7-9

CDR3 protein: CASTPSPYDTQYF
J gene: TRBJ2-3
V gene: TRBV6-5

CDR3 protein: CASSVTSGGLTDTQYF
J gene: TRBJ2-3
V gene: TRBV9

CDR3 protein: CASSRGLAGWNTDTQYF
J gene: TRBJ2-3
V gene: TRBV11-3

CDR3 protein: CASSYLAANEQFF
J gene: TRBJ2-1
V gene: TRBV5-1

CDR3 protein: CSASPPGLSYEQYF
J gene: TRBJ2-7
V gene: TRBV20-1

CDR3 protein: CASSLRPSGGANEQFF
J gene: TRBJ2-1
V gene: TRBV28

CDR3 protein: CASSPGGERRNEQYF
J gene: TRBJ2-7
V gene: TRBV18